The 26 T cell receptor beta chains below were found in one sample sequenced in a study of blood T cell repertoires in COVID-19. Clones were sequenced by immunoSEQ multiplex PCR, and TCRdb holds only the in-frame ones, with some missing. The data show 100,000 or so clones, around 80% seen once. The source material was peripheral blood. Receptors originate from a human donor in a cohort sampled during active COVID-19.

This clone is a singleton in its sample. The chain links TRBV9 to TRBJ2-1, with 8 bases fitting TRBD2. V trimming: 4 bases; J trimming: 2 bases; junction bases outside the gene matches: 8. CDR3 length: 16 amino acids. CDR1 and CDR2 from the germline V gene are SGDLS and YYNGEE. In nucleotides, the CDR3 is TGTGCCAGCAGCACCCGGACTAGCCTCCCCTACAATGAGCAGTTCTTC. Protein: CASSTRTSLPYNEQFF.

The chain carries TRBV5-5 and TRBJ1-5; D call uncertain. The CDR3 spans 16 residues. In germline, CDR1 is SGHKS, CDR2 YYEKEE (reference sequence). V was trimmed by 4 bases and J by 0 bases, leaving 14 bases between them. The CDR3 sequence is CASSPQAVLSNQPQHF. CDR3 in DNA: TGTGCCAGCAGCCCCCAAGCCGTCCTTAGCAATCAGCCCCAGCATTTT.

The chain links TRBV4-1 to TRBJ1-2; 11 nucleotides line up with TRBD1. CDR1 and CDR2 from the germline V gene are MGHRA and YSYEKL. The CDR3 runs to 16 residues. V dropped 0 bases and J dropped 4; count of bases not matched to a gene: 4. The CDR3 reads CASSQDGTGGFYGYTF. The CDR3 bases are TGCGCCAGCAGCCAAGATGGGACAGGGGGTTTCTATGGCTACACCTTC.

This clone was seen more than once but under ten times. This chain uses TRBV10-2 with TRBJ1-1; perhaps TRBD1 as D (5 bases). The CDR3 covers 13 residues. Trimming took off 6 bases at V and 1 base at J, with 9 bases between the two ends. Looked up from germline, CDR1 is WSHSY and CDR2 is SAAADI. CDR3 nucleotides: TGCGCCAGCAGGACAGTCCCGAACACTGAAGCTTTCTTT. Protein sequence: CASRTVPNTEAFF.

The V and J genes are TRBV27 and TRBJ2-5; tentative D call: TRBD1 (5 bases). The ends were cut back, 0 bases at V and 5 bases at J, with 10 bases in the middle. Germline V lookup: CDR1 MNHEY, CDR2 SMNVEV (reference sequence). The CDR3 runs 14 residues. CDR3 nucleotide sequence: TGTGCCAGCAGTTTATCAAGGGGAAGGGAGACCCAGTACTTC. Translating it yields CASSLSRGRETQYF.

The CDR3 nucleotides read TGTGCCAGCCGGGACAGGGTTACTTACTTC. Translating it yields CASRDRVTYF. The gene calls are TRBV28 and TRBJ2-7, with TRBD1 matching 9 bases. The germline V gene encodes CDR1 MDHEN and CDR2 SYDVKM. Losses at the gene ends were 8 bases for V and 13 bases for J; bases not matched to a gene: 6. This CDR3 is built from 10 residues.

This chain connects TRBV7-9 to TRBJ2-7; D gene unclear. Between the trimmed V and J ends, which lost 2 bases and 6 bases, there was a span of 11 bases. This CDR3 has 13 amino acids. The germline V gene encodes CDR1 SEHNR and CDR2 FQNEAQ (reference sequence). The CDR3 region has the DNA TGTGCCAGCAGCTTAAAAATGGGCGCCGAGCAGTACTTC. Its protein product is CASSLKMGAEQYF.

This clone was observed a handful of times. This chain connects TRBV2 to TRBJ2-1; tentative D call: TRBD1 (6 bases). This CDR3 has 13 residues. Germline assignment: CDR1 SNHLY and CDR2 FYNNEI. V lost 6 bases and J lost 5, with 11 bases in between. The CDR3 DNA is TGTGCCAGCAGGACAGGATTGAACAATGAGCAGTTCTTC. It is translated as CASRTGLNNEQFF.

This chain connects TRBV28 to TRBJ2-7; maybe TRBD2 (5 bases). Trimming took off 2 bases at V and 3 bases at J, with 11 bases between the two ends. Germline V gene lookup returns CDR1 MDHEN and CDR2 SYDVKM. The CDR3 length is 14 residues. The DNA of the CDR3 is TGTGCCAGCAGTTTAAGATTTCGGGGCTACGAGCAGTACTTC. Amino acid sequence: CASSLRFRGYEQYF.

CDR3 bases: TGTGCCATCAGTTTACAGGGGAGCAATCAGCCCCAGCATTTT. Residues: CAISLQGSNQPQHF. This chain uses TRBV10-3 with TRBJ1-5; 7 nucleotides match TRBD1. The CDR3 extends over 14 amino acids. Germline V lookup: CDR1 ENHRY, CDR2 SYGVKD. Trimming took 5 bases from V and 1 from J; bases not matched to a gene: 2.

The V call is TRBV9, the J call TRBJ1-2; 9 nucleotides line up with TRBD1. CDR3 length: 14 residues. The junction had 4 bases not matched to a gene; V was cut back by 2 bases and J by 5 bases. Germline V gives CDR1 SGDLS, CDR2 YYNGEE. The CDR3 nucleotides read TGTGCCAGCAGCGTGGGACAGGGTCCTTATGGCTACACCTTC. It translates to CASSVGQGPYGYTF.

V usage is TRBV5-4 and J usage is TRBJ2-6; 7 bases map to TRBD1. Trimming at V came to 1 base and at J to 0 bases, leaving 10 bases not matched to a gene. The CDR3 contains 19 residues. CDR1 and CDR2 (germline): SGHNT, YYREEE (reference sequence). The CDR3 sequence is CASSLSRDRYFSGANVLTF. The CDR3 bases are TGTGCCAGCAGCTTGTCCCGGGACAGATATTTCTCTGGGGCCAACGTCCTGACTTTC.

The chain joins TRBV27 to TRBJ2-7; tentative D call: TRBD2 (5 bases). The V gene lost 2 bases and the J gene lost 3 bases, with 14 bases spanning the gap. In germline, CDR1 is MNHEY, CDR2 SMNVEV (reference sequence). The CDR3 has 15 amino acids. CDR3: CASSLKGGSSYEQYF. The CDR3 bases are TGTGCCAGCAGTTTAAAGGGTGGGAGTAGCTACGAGCAGTACTTC.

V is TRBV5-6 and J is TRBJ1-4; D is uncertain. The germline V gene encodes CDR1 SGHDT and CDR2 YYEEEE. Trimming cost V 0 bases and J 7 bases, with 7 bases left between them. There are 13 residues in the CDR3. CDR3 DNA: TGTGCCAGCAGCTTGGGTGCGGTTGAAAAACTGTTTTTT. This codes for CASSLGAVEKLFF.

This rearrangement joins TRBV19 to TRBJ1-6, with D unresolved. Germline V CDR1 and CDR2: LNHDA, SQIVND (reference sequence). The V and J ends lost 2 bases and 9 bases respectively, with 8 bases between them. The CDR3 totals 13 residues. CDR3 DNA: TGTGCCAGTAGTATATTGCTGAGTTCACCCCTCCACTTT. It specifies CASSILLSSPLHF.

The chain joins TRBV5-1 to TRBJ2-3; tentatively, D is TRBD1 (6 bases). The CDR3 spans 14 residues. V gave up 0 bases and J gave up 4 bases, with 9 bases separating them. Germline V gene sequence: CDR1 SGHRS, CDR2 YFSETQ. The CDR3 reads CASSLARGADTQYF. Written as DNA, the CDR3 is TGCGCCAGCAGCTTGGCCAGGGGTGCAGATACGCAGTATTTT.

The rearrangement links TRBV18 to TRBJ1-1; TRBD1 matches 8 bases. This CDR3 has 13 amino acids. J was trimmed by 11 bases and V by 6 bases; bases with no gene match: 11. The germline gives CDR1 KGHSH, CDR2 LQKENI. CDR3 sequence reads: CASSRPSDREAFF. The CDR3 nucleotides are TGTGCCAGCTCGCGACCCTCGGACAGGGAGGCTTTCTTT.

V usage is TRBV7-8 and J usage is TRBJ2-7; 9 bases agree with TRBD1. The V segment lost 1 base and the J segment 3 bases; nucleotides outside the gene matches: 13. The CDR3 sequence is 18 residues long. Germline values: CDR1 SGHVS, CDR2 FQNEAQ. The CDR3 protein is CASSLDWDRAHTFYEQYF. CDR3 DNA: TGTGCCAGCAGCTTAGATTGGGACAGGGCCCATACTTTCTACGAGCAGTACTTC.

The chain carries TRBV5-1 and TRBJ1-5; TRBD1 matches at 8 bases. This CDR3 contains 15 residues. With V trimmed by 3 bases and J by 5 bases, 7 bases remained unmatched. In germline, CDR1 is SGHRS, CDR2 YFSETQ. DNA for the CDR3: TGCGCCAGCAGCTCGTCAGGACAGGGCGATCAGCCCCAGCATTTT. It yields the protein CASSSSGQGDQPQHF.

V gene TRBV6-2 or TRBV6-3 combines with J gene TRBJ2-3; TRBD2 matches at 7 bases. CDR3 length: 16 residues. Germline V lookup: CDR1 MNHEY, CDR2 SVGEGT. Germline trimming cut 2 bases from V and 3 bases from J; bases unmatched to any gene: 8. CDR3 DNA sequence: TGTGCCAGCAGTTACCCCCGGTTGGGAGGGACAGATACGCAGTATTTT. Protein sequence: CASSYPRLGGTDTQYF.

This chain uses TRBV4-1 with TRBJ2-1; TRBD2 matches at 7 bases. Germline V gene lookup returns CDR1 MGHRA and CDR2 YSYEKL. With V trimmed by 3 bases and J by 5 bases, 13 bases remained unmatched. The CDR3 contains 17 residues. The CDR3 DNA reads TGCGCCAGCAGCCATTGGGGGGGACTCCGGCCCGACAATGAGCAGTTCTTC. It yields the protein CASSHWGGLRPDNEQFF.

The rearrangement links TRBV3-1 (or the pseudogene TRBV3-2) to TRBJ1-6, with 8 bases identical to TRBD1. Germline CDR1 reads LGHDT; CDR2 reads YNNKEL (reference sequence). V was clipped by 1 base and J by 6 bases; unmatched bases: 2. The CDR3 covers 15 residues. The CDR3 region has the DNA TGTGCCAGCAGCCAAGTTACAGGGGGTAATTCACCCCTCCACTTT. Translating gives CASSQVTGGNSPLHF.

V usage is TRBV25-1 and J usage is TRBJ2-7; perhaps TRBD2 as D (6 bases). The CDR3 sequence is 16 residues long. V was pared by 3 bases and J by 2 bases, with 17 bases between. Germline assignment: CDR1 MGHDK and CDR2 SYGVNS. Here the CDR3 DNA reads TGTGCCAGCAGTGATTCCTCCGGGACTGGCACCTACGAGCAGTACTTC. Its protein is CASSDSSGTGTYEQYF.

This clone was recorded once. This sequence joins TRBV7-8 and TRBJ2-7, with TRBD1 matching over 7 bases. This CDR3 comprises 14 residues. Looked up from germline, CDR1 is SGHVS and CDR2 is FQNEAQ. V lost 5 bases, J lost 2 bases, and 6 bases stayed unmatched. The CDR3, as DNA: TGTGCCAGCAGCCAGGGGGTAAAGGCCTACGAGCAGTACTTC. As protein: CASSQGVKAYEQYF.

V gene TRBV18 combines with J gene TRBJ1-4, with 8 bases identical to TRBD1. The CDR3 consists of 14 residues. CDR1 KGHSH and CDR2 LQKENI come from the germline V gene. V dropped 4 bases and J dropped 6; count of bases not matched to a gene: 4. The CDR3 region has the DNA TGTGCCAGCTCACTACAGGGGGTTGATGAAAAACTGTTTTTT. Translated: CASSLQGVDEKLFF.

CDR3 nucleotide sequence: TGCGCCAGCAGCGACGGACAGGGTCCCTCTAATCAGCCCCAGCATTTT. Translating gives CASSDGQGPSNQPQHF. This rearrangement joins TRBV5-1 to TRBJ1-5; 8 positions agree with TRBD1. Germline loops: CDR1 SGHRS, CDR2 YFSETQ. V dropped 4 bases and J dropped 4; count of bases not matched to a gene: 10. The CDR3 is 16 amino acids.